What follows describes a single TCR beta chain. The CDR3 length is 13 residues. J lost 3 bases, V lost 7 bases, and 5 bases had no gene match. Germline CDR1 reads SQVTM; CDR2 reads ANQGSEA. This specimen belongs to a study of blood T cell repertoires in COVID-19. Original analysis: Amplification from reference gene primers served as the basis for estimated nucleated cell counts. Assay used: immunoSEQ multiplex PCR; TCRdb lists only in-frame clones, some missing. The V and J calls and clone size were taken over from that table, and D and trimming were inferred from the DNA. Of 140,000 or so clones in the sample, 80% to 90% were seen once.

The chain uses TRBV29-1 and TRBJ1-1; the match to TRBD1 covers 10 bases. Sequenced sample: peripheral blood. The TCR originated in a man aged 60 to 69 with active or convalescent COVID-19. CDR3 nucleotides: TGCAGCGGGACAGGGGGTCAGGACACTGAAGCTTTCTTT. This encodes CSGTGGQDTEAFF.